The rows below give T cell receptor beta chains drawn from one sample of a study of shared T cell receptors in the human thymus. The protocol was immunoSEQ multiplex PCR, while the TCRdb copy is restricted to in-frame clones and leaves out a portion. The table shows roughly 560,000 clones, with around 78% occurring only once. The same data also contributed to another study, on human thymus T cells.

The source material was thymocytes. Source of these receptors: a boy in the first two years of life with a congenital heart defect. Each CDR3 is given with its conserved first and last residue. The order of the fields is D gene, V gene, J gene, clone size, CDR3 protein, CDR3 DNA. The D gene is left open where the match is weak. Clone size is shown for a subset of rows, as once, few, many or a class of expanded clone.

.	TRBV1	TRBJ1-3	.	CTSSGGRGGSGNTIYF	TGCACCAGCAGCGGCGGTAGAGGGGGCTCTGGAAACACCATATATTTT
TRBD2	TRBV5-6	TRBJ2-1	.	CASSPRTSGSWWDEQFF	TGTGCCAGCAGCCCACGGACTAGCGGGAGTTGGTGGGATGAGCAGTTCTTC
TRBD2	TRBV10-3	TRBJ2-3	.	CAISPGLAGKDTQYF	TGTGCCATCAGTCCGGGACTAGCGGGAAAAGATACGCAGTATTTT
.	TRBV5-4	TRBJ2-7	.	CASSLAGNRSVPYEQYF	TGTGCCAGCAGCTTGGCCGGGAACCGCTCGGTCCCCTACGAGCAGTACTTC
TRBD1	TRBV5-8	TRBJ1-2	.	CASSSTGIYGYTF	TGTGCCAGCAGCTCGACAGGGATCTATGGCTACACCTTC
TRBD2	TRBV30	TRBJ2-7	.	CAWRGPGGNEQYF	TGTGCCTGGAGAGGACCCGGGGGGAACGAGCAGTACTTC
.	TRBV6-5	TRBJ2-4	.	CASSVGPLAKNIQYF	TGTGCCAGCAGTGTGGGCCCCCTAGCCAAAAACATTCAGTACTTC
.	TRBV6-5	TRBJ1-1	.	CASITTGNTEAFF	TGTGCCAGCATTACGACAGGGAACACTGAAGCTTTCTTT
TRBD2	TRBV11-2	TRBJ2-1	few	CASSLRDAGGKNEQFF	TGTGCCAGCAGCCTCCGGGATGCGGGAGGGAAGAATGAGCAGTTCTTC
.	TRBV27	TRBJ2-4	once	CASRSDAESKNIQYF	TGTGCCAGCAGGTCCGATGCGGAAAGCAAAAACATTCAGTACTTC
TRBD2	TRBV7-9	TRBJ2-3	.	CASSPRTSGSTDTQYF	TGTGCCAGCAGCCCCCGGACTAGCGGTAGCACAGATACGCAGTATTTT
.	TRBV4-3	TRBJ1-4	.	CASSQDFNRETNEKLFF	TGCGCCAGCAGCCAGGATTTCAACAGAGAAACTAATGAAAAACTGTTTTTT
TRBD2	TRBV4-3	TRBJ2-1	.	CASSQDRGEAYNEQFF	TGCGCCAGCAGCCAAGATCGGGGGGAGGCCTACAATGAGCAGTTCTTC
.	TRBV5-1	TRBJ1-1	.	CASSLAGVPNTEAFF	TGCGCCAGCAGCTTGGCCGGGGTGCCGAACACTGAAGCTTTCTTT
.	TRBV30	TRBJ1-1	.	CAWSVSRTNTEAFF	TGTGCCTGGAGTGTCTCCAGAACGAACACTGAAGCTTTCTTT
TRBD2	TRBV5-6	TRBJ2-1	few	CASSSEREFYNEQFF	TGTGCCAGCAGCTCGGAGCGGGAGTTCTACAATGAGCAGTTCTTC
TRBD1	TRBV7-9	TRBJ1-5	once	CASSSGTGDNQPQHF	TGTGCCAGCAGCTCAGGGACAGGTGACAATCAGCCCCAGCATTTT
TRBD2	TRBV4-3	TRBJ2-1	.	CASSQGLSGSRYEQFF	TGCGCCAGCAGCCAAGGTCTTAGCGGGAGTAGGTATGAGCAGTTCTTC
TRBD1	TRBV15	TRBJ2-7	.	CATSRDEDRGQFYEQYF	TGTGCCACCAGCAGAGATGAGGACAGGGGGCAATTCTACGAGCAGTACTTC
.	TRBV5-1	TRBJ2-2	.	CASSAKRGTGELFF	TGCGCCAGCAGCGCCAAACGGGGCACCGGGGAGCTGTTTTTT
TRBD2	TRBV4-1	TRBJ2-3	.	CASSTGGYTDTQYF	TGCGCCAGCAGCACGGGGGGTTACACAGATACGCAGTATTTT
.	TRBV7-9	TRBJ1-2	.	CASSLKQAYGYTF	TGTGCCAGCAGCTTAAAACAGGCCTATGGCTACACCTTC
TRBD2	TRBV27	TRBJ2-1	.	CASSGTHGTSGNEQFF	TGTGCCAGCAGTGGGACGCACGGGACTAGCGGTAATGAGCAGTTCTTC
.	TRBV18	TRBJ1-3	.	CASSPRGRNSGNTIYF	TGTGCCAGCTCACCACGGGGGCGGAATTCTGGAAACACCATATATTTT
TRBD2	TRBV4-2	TRBJ2-1	few	CASSQDPGLAGGNEQFF	TGTGCCAGCAGCCAGGACCCGGGACTAGCGGGAGGCAATGAGCAGTTCTTC
.	TRBV4-1	TRBJ2-1	.	CASSQGRVGVRENEQFF	TGCGCCAGCAGCCAAGGACGAGTGGGAGTGAGGGAGAATGAGCAGTTCTTC